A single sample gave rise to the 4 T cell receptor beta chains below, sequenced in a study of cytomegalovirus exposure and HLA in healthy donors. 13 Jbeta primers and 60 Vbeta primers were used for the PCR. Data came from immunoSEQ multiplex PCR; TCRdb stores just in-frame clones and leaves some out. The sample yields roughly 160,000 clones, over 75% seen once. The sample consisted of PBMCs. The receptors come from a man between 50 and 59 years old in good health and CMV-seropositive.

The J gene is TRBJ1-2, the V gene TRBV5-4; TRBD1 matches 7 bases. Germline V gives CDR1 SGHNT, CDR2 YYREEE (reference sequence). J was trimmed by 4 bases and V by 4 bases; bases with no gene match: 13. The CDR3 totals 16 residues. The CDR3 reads CASSRGGQGTAYGYTF. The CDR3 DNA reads TGTGCCAGCAGCCGGGGGGGGCAGGGGACAGCCTATGGCTACACCTTC.

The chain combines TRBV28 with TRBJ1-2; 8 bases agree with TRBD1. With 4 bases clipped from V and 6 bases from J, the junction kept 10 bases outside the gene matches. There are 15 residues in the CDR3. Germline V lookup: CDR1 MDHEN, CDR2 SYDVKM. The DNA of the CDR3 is TGTGCCAGCAGTTGGGGGGACAGGTATTTTAATGGCTACACCTTC. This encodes CASSWGDRYFNGYTF.

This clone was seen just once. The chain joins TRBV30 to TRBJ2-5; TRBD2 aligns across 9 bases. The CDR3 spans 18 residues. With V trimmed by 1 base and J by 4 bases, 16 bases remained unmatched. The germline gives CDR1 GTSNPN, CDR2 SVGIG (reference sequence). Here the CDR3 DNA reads TGTGCCTGGAGTGAGGGGCGGGGGGGCCTAAGGTTTCGAGAGACCCAGTACTTC. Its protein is CAWSEGRGGLRFRETQYF.

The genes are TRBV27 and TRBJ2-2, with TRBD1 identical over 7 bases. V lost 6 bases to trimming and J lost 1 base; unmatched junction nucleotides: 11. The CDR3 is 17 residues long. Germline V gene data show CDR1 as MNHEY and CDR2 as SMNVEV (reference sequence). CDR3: CASSRGQDLMNTGELFF. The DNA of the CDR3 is TGTGCCAGCAGCCGAGGACAGGATCTGATGAACACCGGGGAGCTGTTTTTT.